The 14 T cell receptor beta chains reported below all come from one sample, sequenced in a study of blood T cells in healthy people across ages. A second PCR of roughly 7 to 11 cycles used a sample-barcoded 5' primer and a J-beta primer mix. TCRdb passed the 5' RACE reads through MiXCR, listing each CDR3 protein once. This sample has 650,000 to 1,000,000 distinct CDR3 sequences, with less than 60% found just once. Material: blood. Receptors originate from a man older than 75 in good health.

This clonotype was picked up a small number of times. The chain has TRBV2 and TRBJ2-6; the D gene is possibly TRBD2 (5 bases). The CDR3 consists of 15 residues. Deletions cut 8 bases from V and 4 bases from J, with 15 bases between. Germline assignment: CDR1 SNHLY and CDR2 FYNNEI. CDR3 nucleotides: TGTGCCAGCGCGCCCCCGGGGTCCGGGGCCAACGTCCTGACTTTC. It codes for CASAPPGSGANVLTF.

V usage is TRBV20-1 and J usage is TRBJ2-7; TRBD1 aligns across 10 bases. V shed 4 bases and J 0 bases; nucleotides not matched to a gene: 6. Germline V lookup: CDR1 DFQATT, CDR2 SNEGSKA (reference sequence). The CDR3 is made up of 15 amino acids. The DNA of the CDR3 is TGCAGTGCTACTTTGACAGGGGGCAGCTCCTACGAGCAGTACTTC. Its protein is CSATLTGGSSYEQYF.

This clonotype was counted a few times. V usage is TRBV7-8 and J usage is TRBJ2-7, with D hard to call. The V end lost 5 bases, the J end lost 3 bases, and 8 bases lay between the germline ends. The CDR3 is 12 residues long. Germline CDR1 and CDR2: SGHVS and FQNEAQ. The CDR3 protein is CASSDNNYEQYF. CDR3 coding DNA: TGTGCCAGCAGCGACAACAACTACGAGCAGTACTTC.

This chain joins TRBV28 and TRBJ1-2; perhaps TRBD1 as D (6 bases). The CDR3 is 15 amino acids. Germline V gives CDR1 MDHEN, CDR2 SYDVKM. Trimming cost V 3 bases and J 4 bases, with 15 bases left between them. CDR3 coding DNA: TGTGCCAGCAGTTTCTCAGGGGCCTCAGGCTATGGCTACACCTTC. Protein: CASSFSGASGYGYTF.

The chain combines TRBV24-1 with TRBJ1-2, with D unclear. The CDR3 is made up of 11 amino acids. Looked up from germline, CDR1 is KGHDR and CDR2 is SFDVKD. The germline V and J ends were trimmed by 6 bases and 4 bases, with 5 bases remaining between them. The CDR3 DNA reads as TGTGCCACCAGTTCTCTCTATGGCTACACCTTC. Translated: CATSSLYGYTF.

The CDR3, as DNA: TGCGCCAGCAGCTTCAGCCTAGCGGGAAGCAATGAGCAGTTCTTC. Its protein is CASSFSLAGSNEQFF. The rearrangement links TRBV5-1 to TRBJ2-1; 9 bases line up with TRBD2. The CDR3 totals 15 residues. The V segment lost 2 bases and the J segment 6 bases; nucleotides outside the gene matches: 6. Germline V gene data show CDR1 as SGHRS and CDR2 as YFSETQ.

This clonotype was observed at least ten times. The rearrangement uses TRBV29-1 and TRBJ2-1, with TRBD1 matching 7 bases. Germline CDR1 SQVTM, CDR2 ANQGSEA. Trimming removed 6 bases from V and 3 bases from J; junction bases left unmatched: 2. This CDR3 contains 12 residues. The CDR3 loop reads CSVAGGYNEQFF. In nucleotides, the CDR3 is TGCAGCGTCGCAGGGGGCTACAATGAGCAGTTCTTC.

The chain carries TRBV29-1 and TRBJ2-1; 7 nucleotides align to TRBD2. Germline V gene sequence: CDR1 SQVTM, CDR2 ANQGSEA. The CDR3 loop spans 14 amino acids. Trimming removed 4 bases from V and 13 bases from J; junction bases left unmatched: 16. The CDR3 DNA reads as TGCAGCGTTGTTTTGCGGGAGAAGCGAGAGACCCAGTTCTTC. Translated, it gives CSVVLREKRETQFF.

The chain couples TRBV20-1 to TRBJ2-7; possibly TRBD2 for D (5 bases). The CDR3 totals 15 residues. V lost 6 bases and J 0 bases, leaving 18 bases between the germline ends. Germline assignment: CDR1 DFQATT and CDR2 SNEGSKA (reference sequence). CDR3 bases: TGCAGTGCACTGATGCCGACGGGAAGCTCCTACGAGCAGTACTTC. Translation: CSALMPTGSSYEQYF.

This clonotype was observed a few times. The rearrangement links TRBV12-3 or TRBV12-4 to TRBJ2-5; the match to TRBD2 covers 9 bases. This CDR3 spans 14 amino acids. The J segment lost 4 bases and the V segment lost 7 bases, leaving 7 bases of the junction unmatched. CDR3 residues: CASNLAGIGETQYF. For the CDR3, the DNA is TGTGCCAGCAACCTAGCGGGAATTGGAGAGACCCAGTACTTC.

This chain uses TRBV30 with TRBJ1-5; D is undetermined. Germline V gene data show CDR1 as GTSNPN and CDR2 as SVGIG (reference sequence). This CDR3 comprises 15 residues. V lost 0 bases and J lost 6, with 15 bases in between. The CDR3 protein is CAWSVGYPSSQPQHF. DNA of the CDR3: TGTGCCTGGAGTGTAGGGTATCCCTCCTCTCAGCCCCAGCATTTT.

This clonotype was counted at least ten times. The rearrangement links TRBV5-1 to TRBJ2-1, with TRBD1 identical over 9 bases. There are 14 residues in the CDR3. With V trimmed by 0 bases and J by 7 bases, 2 bases remained unmatched. Germline V gene sequence: CDR1 SGHRS, CDR2 YFSETQ. CDR3 region: CASSLDGQGNEQFF. The CDR3 bases are TGCGCCAGCAGCTTGGACGGACAGGGGAATGAGCAGTTCTTC. Complete variable domain (other parts from reference TRBV5-1 and TRBJ2-1): KAGVTQTPRYLIKTRGQQVTLSCSPISGHRSVSWYQQTPGQGLQFLFEYFSETQRNKGNFPGRFSGRQFSNSRSEMNVSTLELGDSALYLCASSLDGQGNEQFFGPGTRLTVL.

The V gene is TRBV27, the J gene TRBJ2-1, with 7 bases fitting TRBD2. The CDR3 is 14 residues long. V was pared by 6 bases and J by 7 bases, with 9 bases of the junction left unmatched. The germline V gene has CDR1 MNHEY and CDR2 SMNVEV (reference sequence). The CDR3 coding sequence is TGTGCCAGCAGAGGACTAGACGCTATGAATGAGCAGTTCTTC. Protein product: CASRGLDAMNEQFF.

The rearrangement joins TRBV5-1 to TRBJ2-7, with D perhaps TRBD2 (6 bases). This CDR3 comprises 14 residues. Germline V gene lookup returns CDR1 SGHRS and CDR2 YFSETQ. The ends were cut back, 4 bases at V and 2 bases at J, with 13 bases in the middle. The DNA for the CDR3 is TGCGCCAGCAGCAAAGGGAGGCGACCCTACGAGCAGTACTTC. Translated, it gives CASSKGRRPYEQYF.